This TCR beta chain was recorded in a study of post-analysis software for immune sequencing data. The CDR3 is 15 residues long. Germline CDR1 reads DFQATT; CDR2 reads SNEGSKA (reference sequence). V was cut by 0 bases and J by 0 bases, with 10 bases left in between. Whole-study results and caveats: Significantly lower normalized Chao1 diversity was seen in multiple sclerosis patients than in controls. Controls had lower frequencies than patients of 4 or 5 TRBV segments, which included TRBV5-6, TRBV5-1 and TRBV20-1.

Prepared libraries of TCR beta cDNA carried unique molecular identifiers. Using its own MiXCR run on the PCR reads, TCRdb lists one record per CDR3 protein. The repertoire consists of hundreds of thousands of distinct CDR3 sequences, with 44% occurring once and the leading ten covering over 1.5%. This clonotype was picked up a small number of times. Its cognate antigen is unknown. The clonotype originates from a girl aged 5-17 years with multiple sclerosis. Sequencing was done on a sample of blood. The chain employs TRBV20-1 and TRBJ2-3; no definite D call. CDR3 region: CSARDTYRSTDTQYF. DNA of the CDR3: TGCAGTGCTAGAGATACCTACCGAAGCACAGATACGCAGTATTTT.